The 16 T cell receptor beta chains in this list originate from one sample, sequenced in a study of blood T cells in healthy people across ages. Using a J-beta primer mix together with a sample-barcoded 5' primer, a second PCR was run for about 6 to 12 cycles. Each CDR3 protein is one row after TCRdb ran MiXCR on the 5' RACE reads. This sample has 1.2 million to 1.5 million distinct CDR3 sequences, with around two fifths found just once. Sequenced: blood. These receptors originate from a woman aged 18-29 years in good health.

The chain uses TRBV5-4 and TRBJ2-5; D gene ambiguous. Germline assignment: CDR1 SGHNT and CDR2 YYREEE (reference sequence). V lost 0 bases to trimming and J lost 2 bases, with 11 bases between them. CDR3 length equals 15 residues. This CDR3 reads CASSLDGKIQETQYF. The DNA for the CDR3 is TGTGCCAGCAGCTTGGACGGCAAAATACAAGAGACCCAGTACTTC.

The V and J genes are TRBV5-1 and TRBJ2-1, with a possible D match to TRBD1 (5 bases). Looked up from germline, CDR1 is SGHRS and CDR2 is YFSETQ. V was trimmed by 0 bases and J by 3 bases, leaving 19 bases between them. CDR3 length: 18 amino acids. The CDR3 DNA sequence: TGCGCCAGCAGCTTGGTCGGTCAACAGGATCTGTTCTACAATGAGCAGTTCTTC. Translating gives CASSLVGQQDLFYNEQFF.

This clonotype was detected a few times. The rearrangement joins TRBV5-1 to TRBJ2-1; the D gene is possibly TRBD1 (5 bases). The CDR3 loop spans 15 amino acids. The germline V and J ends were trimmed by 2 bases and 2 bases, with 11 bases remaining between them. Per the germline V gene, CDR1 is SGHRS and CDR2 is YFSETQ. The CDR3 here is CASSFQGLTYNEQFF. The CDR3 DNA follows: TGCGCCAGCAGCTTTCAGGGTTTGACCTACAATGAGCAGTTCTTC.

V is TRBV3-1 and J is TRBJ2-5, with D possibly TRBD2 on 5 matching bases. The CDR3 runs to 14 residues. From germline, CDR1 is LGHDT and CDR2 YNNKEL (reference sequence). Trimming stripped 2 bases from V and 2 bases from J, with 9 bases between. DNA of the CDR3: TGTGCCAGCAGCCAACTGAGGGAACAAGAGACCCAGTACTTC. It yields the protein CASSQLREQETQYF.

This clonotype was observed many times. This sequence joins TRBV3-1 and TRBJ2-7; D remains ambiguous. The CDR3 is 13 amino acids. The V end lost 4 bases, the J end lost 3 bases, and 10 bases lay between the germline ends. The germline V gene has CDR1 LGHDT and CDR2 YNNKEL (reference sequence). DNA of the CDR3: TGTGCCAGCAGCCTGGGCGAAGACTACGAGCAGTACTTC. Protein product: CASSLGEDYEQYF.

About this clonotype itself: The junction does not match germline at one end; this may be a read error. CDR3 residues: CASSLMPVPQETKYF. CDR3 in DNA: TGTGCCAGCAGCTTGATGCCAGTCCCTCAAGAGACCAAGTACTTC. The chain employs TRBV5-5 and TRBJ2-5; D remains unclear. The CDR3 is 15 residues long. Per the germline V gene, CDR1 is SGHKS and CDR2 is YYEKEE (reference sequence).

The chain uses TRBV28 and TRBJ2-7; D call uncertain. The germline V and J ends were trimmed by 4 bases and 4 bases, with 14 bases remaining between them. The germline gives CDR1 MDHEN, CDR2 SYDVKM. The CDR3 runs 14 residues. DNA for the CDR3: TGTGCCAGCAGTTCTAGGGTAGTAGGGTACGAGCAGTACTTC. This sequence encodes CASSSRVVGYEQYF.

A few counts support this clonotype. V is TRBV6-6 and J is TRBJ2-3; TRBD1 or TRBD2 may be the D gene (5 bases each). CDR1 and CDR2 (germline): MNHNY, SVGAGI (reference sequence). This CDR3 comprises 17 residues. Deletions cut 3 bases from V and 3 bases from J, with 19 bases between. As DNA, the CDR3 is TGTGCCAGCAGTTATTTCCGACAGACTACACTTACAGATACGCAGTATTTT. It yields the protein CASSYFRQTTLTDTQYF.

With regard to this clonotype: Being one base from a much bigger clone, this may be a read error. The chain combines TRBV4-2 with TRBJ2-3; D remains ambiguous. Looked up from germline, CDR1 is LGHNA and CDR2 is YNFKEQ. Between the trimmed V and J ends, which lost 0 bases and 0 bases, there was a span of 16 bases. CDR3 length: 18 amino acids. CDR3 bases: TGTGCCAGCAGCCAAGATCCCCTAGTTGGTACTAGCACAGATACGCAGTATTTT. This translates into CASSQDPLVGTSTDTQYF.

This chain connects TRBV20-1 to TRBJ2-7, with D perhaps matching TRBD1 (6 bases). Germline V gene lookup returns CDR1 DFQATT and CDR2 SNEGSKA (reference sequence). The CDR3 loop spans 13 amino acids. The V gene lost 6 bases and the J gene lost 1 base, with 13 bases spanning the gap. CDR3 coding DNA: TGCAGTGCCGTGAGGGACACTTCCTACGAGCAGTACTTC. This encodes CSAVRDTSYEQYF.

V usage is TRBV27 and J usage is TRBJ2-2; tentative D call: TRBD2 (7 bases). The CDR3 spans 13 residues. Looked up from germline, CDR1 is MNHEY and CDR2 is SMNVEV (reference sequence). Trimming took 7 bases from V and 6 from J, leaving 12 bases between them. DNA of the CDR3: TGTGCCAGCAAGGGGGGGCAGGCCGGGGAGCTGTTTTTT. This encodes CASKGGQAGELFF.

This clonotype has a single count. The gene calls are TRBV2 and TRBJ1-1, with D unclear. The germline CDR1 and CDR2 sequences are SNHLY and FYNNEI. The CDR3 covers 11 residues. V lost 8 bases and J lost 10, with 14 bases in between. The CDR3 protein is CASLSQVAAFF. CDR3 coding DNA: TGTGCCAGCCTGTCTCAGGTTGCAGCTTTCTTT.

The J gene is TRBJ2-7, the V gene TRBV25-1; TRBD2 is a possible D gene (6 bases). V gave up 1 base and J gave up 3 bases, with 13 bases separating them. There are 15 residues in the CDR3. Germline lookup yields CDR1 MGHDK and CDR2 SYGVNS. This CDR3 reads CASSESGGWDYEQYF. CDR3 coding DNA: TGTGCCAGCAGTGAATCTGGGGGGTGGGACTACGAGCAGTACTTC.

V and J are TRBV7-2 and TRBJ1-5; D gene uncertain. Germline V gene data show CDR1 as SGHTA and CDR2 as FQGNSA. V lost 1 base and J 0 bases, leaving 10 bases between the germline ends. There are 16 residues in the CDR3. CDR3 coding DNA: TGTGCCAGCAGCTTAGGCCTCGATTATAGCAATCAGCCCCAGCATTTT. Amino acids: CASSLGLDYSNQPQHF. The whole variable domain, filled in from reference TRBV7-2 and TRBJ1-5, reads GAGVSQSPSNKVTEKGKDVELRCDPISGHTALYWYRQSLGQGLEFLIYFQGNSAPDKSGLPSDRFSAERTGGSVSTLTIQRTQQEDSAVYLCASSLGLDYSNQPQHFGDGTRLSIL.

This clonotype was seen only a few times. The rearrangement links TRBV7-8 to TRBJ2-7; 9 bases align to TRBD1. The germline gives CDR1 SGHVS, CDR2 FQNEAQ. This CDR3 has 15 amino acids. V trimming: 5 bases; J trimming: 5 bases; junction bases outside the gene matches: 10. In nucleotides, the CDR3 is TGTGCCAGCAGCCCCCGGACAGGGGCCAGAAACGAGCAGTACTTC. This encodes CASSPRTGARNEQYF.

The chain has TRBV24-1 and TRBJ2-1; D is unclear. The germline V gene has CDR1 KGHDR and CDR2 SFDVKD. Trimming removed 12 bases at V and 6 bases at J, with 17 bases between. This CDR3 region has 13 residues. The CDR3 sequence is CAATQIAANEQFF. DNA of the CDR3: TGTGCCGCCACCCAGATAGCAGCCAATGAGCAGTTCTTC.